The clone carrying this TCR beta chain was seen repeatedly, ten times or more. Its antigen is not known. The V segment lost 5 bases and the J segment 1 base; nucleotides outside the gene matches: 7. The CDR3 totals 16 residues. Germline V CDR1 and CDR2: LNHDA, SQIVND (reference sequence). Method: immunoSEQ multiplex PCR; TCRdb's copy keeps in-frame clones and lacks some. The sample lists 100,000 or so clones, 86% occurring once. This entry is derived from a study of T cell responses to AZD1222 COVID-19 vaccine. Findings and caveats of the study: Spike-specific TCRs gained breadth and depth after people received two AZD1222 doses.

V gene TRBV19 combines with J gene TRBJ2-1, with TRBD2 matching 8 bases. This clonotype originated in an adult in good health. The sample here was peripheral blood, taken on day 0 of AZD1222 vaccination. Here the CDR3 DNA reads TGTGCCAGTAGTGTCGGGACTAGGCGGTCCTACAATGAGCAGTTCTTC. It specifies CASSVGTRRSYNEQFF.